Listed here are 26 T cell receptor beta chains from one sample, sequenced in a study of CD8 T cells in Susac syndrome. Reverse transcription of 0.5 to 1 ug RNA was performed with random hexamers. Each CDR3 protein gets one entry after TCRdb re-called the immunoSEQ multiplex PCR reads with MiXCR. The sample yields about 300,000 distinct CDR3 sequences, approximately 91% seen once. Input material: CD8+ T cells from PBMCs. All receptors derive from a human donor with multiple sclerosis.

The V call is TRBV28, the J call TRBJ1-4; unclear D gene. Germline-derived CDR1 and CDR2 are MDHEN and SYDVKM. V dropped 2 bases and J dropped 5 bases, with 9 bases sitting between them. The CDR3 covers 14 residues. The CDR3 bases are TGTGCCAGCAGTTTACCGGCAGGCAATGAAAAACTGTTTTTT. Amino acids: CASSLPAGNEKLFF.

CDR3 sequence reads: CASSYRGTGNTIYF. CDR3 coding DNA: TGTGCCAGCAGTTACCGGGGGACAGGAAACACCATATATTTT. V is TRBV28 and J is TRBJ1-3; a possible D gene is TRBD1 (6 bases). The CDR3 runs 14 residues. The germline V and J ends were trimmed by 4 bases and 4 bases, with 11 bases remaining between them. CDR1 is MDHEN and CDR2 is SYDVKM in the germline V gene.

The chain combines TRBV7-2 with TRBJ1-5; D not certain. Trimming left V 1 base short and J 4 bases short, with 8 bases between. Germline loops: CDR1 SGHTA, CDR2 FQGNSA. The CDR3 has 14 residues. CDR3 DNA sequence: TGTGCCAGCAGCTTAGGGGTCGTTAATCAGCCCCAGCATTTT. It yields the protein CASSLGVVNQPQHF.

V usage is TRBV30 and J usage is TRBJ1-1, with TRBD1 identical over 8 bases. The CDR3 extends over 13 amino acids. CDR1 and CDR2 (germline): GTSNPN, SVGIG (reference sequence). The V and J ends lost 7 bases and 5 bases, in that order; junction bases with no gene match: 9. CDR3 loop: CASDRGGVTEAFF. The CDR3 nucleotides read TGTGCCTCTGACAGGGGAGGAGTGACTGAAGCTTTCTTT. The variable domain in full, with the rest retrieved from reference TRBV30 and TRBJ1-1, is SQTIHQWPATLVQPVGSPLSLECTVEGTSNPNLYWYRQAAGRGLQLLFYSVGIGQISSEVPQNLSASRPQDRQFILSSKKLLLSDSGFYLCASDRGGVTEAFFGQGTRLTVV.

The chain links TRBV30 to TRBJ2-7, with TRBD1 matching 7 bases. The CDR3 runs to 13 residues. The germline gives CDR1 GTSNPN, CDR2 SVGIG (reference sequence). Losses at the gene ends were 3 bases for V and 4 bases for J; bases not matched to a gene: 6. CDR3 amino acids: CAWRLLTGYEQYF. In DNA form, the CDR3 reads TGTGCCTGGAGATTGCTGACAGGGTACGAGCAGTACTTC.

The V and J genes are TRBV6-4 and TRBJ2-2, with D possibly being TRBD1 or TRBD2 (5 bases each). Germline CDR1 and CDR2: MRHNA and SNTAGT. The CDR3 has 16 amino acids. Trimming left V 5 bases short and J 7 bases short, with 20 bases between. The CDR3 reads CASSRGTGTASGELFF. The CDR3 DNA is TGTGCCAGCAGTAGGGGAACCGGGACCGCCAGCGGGGAGCTGTTTTTT.

This chain links TRBV5-6 with TRBJ2-2; D may be TRBD1 or TRBD2 (5 bases each). There are 13 residues in the CDR3. CDR1 is SGHDT, CDR2 YYEEEE, per germline. Trimming took off 3 bases at V and 6 bases at J, with 9 bases between the two ends. The CDR3 nucleotides read TGTGCCAGCAGCTGGGACGTGCCCGGGGAGCTGTTTTTT. It specifies CASSWDVPGELFF.

The chain recombines TRBV10-3 with TRBJ2-7; D possibly corresponds to TRBD1 (5 bases). Germline-derived CDR1 and CDR2 are ENHRY and SYGVKD. This CDR3 is built from 15 residues. Deletions cut 4 bases from V and 7 bases from J, with 20 bases between. CDR3 DNA sequence: TGTGCCATCAGTGGGGCAGGGAACCGACCGGAGGAGCAGTACTTC. Its protein is CAISGAGNRPEEQYF.

The chain uses TRBV19 and TRBJ1-1; possibly TRBD1 for D (6 bases). There are 15 residues in the CDR3. CDR1 and CDR2 (germline): LNHDA, SQIVND (reference sequence). The V gene lost 2 bases and the J gene lost 4 bases, with 14 bases spanning the gap. As DNA, the CDR3 is TGTGCCAGTAGTATACCCGACAGGTTGGGCACTGAAGCTTTCTTT. It specifies CASSIPDRLGTEAFF.

This clonotype was observed a handful of times. V gene TRBV28 combines with J gene TRBJ2-7; 12 nucleotides align to TRBD2. The trim removed 4 bases at V and 1 base at J, leaving 2 bases unmatched. Germline CDR1 and CDR2: MDHEN and SYDVKM. This CDR3 region has 15 residues. The DNA for the CDR3 is TGTGCCAGCAGTTCCGGACTAGCGGGGTCCTACGAGCAGTACTTC. It specifies CASSSGLAGSYEQYF.

J is TRBJ2-7 and V is TRBV7-9, with a tentative D call TRBD2 (5 bases). Trimming removed 0 bases from V and 2 bases from J, with 8 bases in between. Germline V gene data show CDR1 as SEHNR and CDR2 as FQNEAQ (reference sequence). This CDR3 has 14 residues. CDR3 coding DNA: TGTGCCAGCAGCTTAGCGGGAGTGGCCTACGAGCAGTACTTC. Its protein product is CASSLAGVAYEQYF.

The J gene is TRBJ2-1, the V gene TRBV29-1, with TRBD1 matching 7 bases. The V and J ends lost 6 bases and 9 bases, in that order; junction bases with no gene match: 5. Per germline, CDR1 SQVTM and CDR2 ANQGSEA. The CDR3 has 11 amino acids. CDR3 sequence: CSVQGEGEQFF. The CDR3 DNA is TGCAGCGTGCAGGGGGAAGGTGAGCAGTTCTTC.

The genes are TRBV4-3 and TRBJ1-5, with no clear D. This CDR3 is built from 17 residues. Trimming took off 0 bases at V and 0 bases at J, with 12 bases between the two ends. CDR1 LGHNA and CDR2 YSLEER come from the germline V gene. The CDR3 loop reads CASSQDLNAYSNQPQHF. CDR3 in DNA: TGCGCCAGCAGCCAAGATCTGAACGCTTATAGCAATCAGCCCCAGCATTTT.

V is TRBV7-9 and J is TRBJ1-5; 7 positions match TRBD1. The CDR3 extends over 15 amino acids. J gave up 0 bases and V 3 bases, and 2 bases lay outside the gene matches. CDR1 and CDR2 (germline): SEHNR, FQNEAQ (reference sequence). As DNA, the CDR3 is TGTGCCAGCAGCTTCGGGACAGCTAGCAATCAGCCCCAGCATTTT. It translates to CASSFGTASNQPQHF.

This rearrangement joins TRBV12-3 or TRBV12-4 to TRBJ1-2; no clear D. Between the trimmed V and J ends, which lost 2 bases and 7 bases, there was a span of 20 bases. The CDR3 is made up of 16 amino acids. CDR3: CASSLFASPRFLGYTF. The DNA of the CDR3 is TGTGCCAGCAGTTTATTTGCAAGTCCTCGTTTCCTTGGCTACACCTTC.

This clonotype has a single count. The chain recombines TRBV27 with TRBJ2-2, with 7 bases fitting TRBD2. The CDR3 consists of 16 residues. V was pared by 7 bases and J by 5 bases, with 13 bases of the junction left unmatched. The germline V gene encodes CDR1 MNHEY and CDR2 SMNVEV (reference sequence). The CDR3 region has the DNA TGTGCCAGCAATACCCAGGGAGGGAAATATACCGGGGAGCTGTTTTTT. Its translation is CASNTQGGKYTGELFF.

In its sample, this clonotype was seen once. The J gene is TRBJ2-1, the V gene TRBV28, with D possibly being TRBD2 (6 bases). The CDR3 has 13 residues. Per germline, CDR1 MDHEN and CDR2 SYDVKM. The ends were cut back, 4 bases at V and 7 bases at J, with 11 bases in the middle. The CDR3 sequence is CASSYGLPNEQFF. The CDR3 DNA follows: TGTGCCAGCAGTTACGGACTACCGAATGAGCAGTTCTTC.

The chain links TRBV7-9 to TRBJ2-7; TRBD2 aligns across 7 bases. The CDR3 is 15 residues long. The V segment lost 0 bases and the J segment 2 bases; nucleotides outside the gene matches: 4. Germline CDR1 reads SEHNR; CDR2 reads FQNEAQ (reference sequence). CDR3 nucleotide sequence: TGTGCCAGCAGCTTAGCACCCGCGGGGGCCTACGAGCAGTACTTC. This gives the protein CASSLAPAGAYEQYF. Full variable domain (missing parts from reference TRBV7-9 and TRBJ2-7): DTGVSQNPRHKITKRGQNVTFRCDPISEHNRLYWYRQTLGQGPEFLTYFQNEAQLEKSRLLSDRFSAERPKGSFSTLEIQRTEQGDSAMYLCASSLAPAGAYEQYFGPGTRLTVT.

The genes are TRBV3-1 and TRBJ2-3, with 9 bases lining up with TRBD2. The V gene's germline CDR1 is LGHDT and CDR2 YNNKEL (reference sequence). This CDR3 is 17 amino acids long. The V segment lost 0 bases and the J segment 0 bases; nucleotides outside the gene matches: 4. In DNA form, the CDR3 reads TGTGCCAGCAGCCAAGAGTCTAGCGGGGAGAGCACAGATACGCAGTATTTT. Its translation: CASSQESSGESTDTQYF.

The rearrangement joins TRBV19 to TRBJ1-1; D is undetermined. V lost 8 bases, J lost 2 bases, and 9 bases lay in between. This CDR3 region has 12 residues. Germline V gives CDR1 LNHDA, CDR2 SQIVND (reference sequence). DNA of the CDR3: TGTGCCAGTCAAACACCCAACACTGAAGCTTTCTTT. Amino acids: CASQTPNTEAFF.

This chain joins TRBV20-1 and TRBJ1-1; maybe TRBD1 (5 bases). Per germline, CDR1 DFQATT and CDR2 SNEGSKA (reference sequence). Trimming pared 1 base from V and 3 bases from J, leaving 15 bases between. The CDR3 has 15 amino acids. The CDR3 sequence is CSARGADQGDTEAFF. The CDR3 bases are TGCAGTGCTAGAGGGGCAGACCAAGGGGACACTGAAGCTTTCTTT.

The rearrangement joins TRBV20-1 to TRBJ1-2, with unresolved D. Germline CDR1 and CDR2: DFQATT and SNEGSKA (reference sequence). V dropped 6 bases and J dropped 0 bases, with 5 bases sitting between them. The CDR3 spans 11 residues. The CDR3 is CSAWSNYGYTF. CDR3 nucleotide sequence: TGCAGTGCGTGGTCTAACTATGGCTACACCTTC.

This clonotype was found a few times. This sequence joins TRBV7-6 and TRBJ1-5; D gene uncertain. Per the germline V gene, CDR1 is SGHVS and CDR2 is FNYEAQ. The ends were cut back, 4 bases at V and 5 bases at J, with 9 bases in the middle. CDR3 length: 13 residues. The CDR3 here is CASSSREDQPQHF. The CDR3, as DNA: TGTGCCAGCAGCTCCCGAGAAGATCAGCCCCAGCATTTT. Variable domain in full (rest from reference TRBV7-6 and TRBJ1-5): GAGVSQSPRYKVTKRGQDVALRCDPISGHVSLYWYRQALGQGPEFLTYFNYEAQQDKSGLPNDRFSAERPEGSISTLTIQRTEQRDSAMYRCASSSREDQPQHFGDGTRLSIL.

J is TRBJ2-7 and V is TRBV6-2 or TRBV6-3; D ambiguous. The V gene's germline CDR1 is MNHEY and CDR2 SVGEGT. V was clipped by 5 bases and J by 3 bases, with 11 bases between them. The CDR3 runs 13 residues. CDR3 DNA sequence: TGTGCCAGCAGTACCGGTGGAATCTACGAGCAGTACTTC. This sequence encodes CASSTGGIYEQYF.

The J gene is TRBJ2-1, the V gene TRBV15; 9 nucleotides align to TRBD1. Germline CDR1 LNHNV, CDR2 YYDKDF (reference sequence). This CDR3 is 16 amino acids long. The V and J ends lost 5 bases and 3 bases, in that order; junction bases with no gene match: 8. The CDR3 DNA sequence: TGTGCCACCAGCCCACGCCGGGACAGGGACTACAATGAGCAGTTCTTC. Translated: CATSPRRDRDYNEQFF.

The chain employs TRBV29-1 and TRBJ2-7, with D possibly being TRBD1 or TRBD2 (5 bases each). V lost 4 bases and J lost 7, with 17 bases in between. CDR1 is SQVTM and CDR2 is ANQGSEA in the germline V gene. The CDR3 has 13 amino acids. The CDR3 is CSVARGPGGEQYF. DNA of the CDR3: TGCAGCGTTGCTCGGGGCCCCGGCGGGGAGCAGTACTTC.